The 20 T cell receptor beta chains below all came from one sample that was sequenced in a study of T cell responses to AZD1222 COVID-19 vaccine. Clones were sequenced by immunoSEQ multiplex PCR, and TCRdb holds only the in-frame ones, with some missing. This table has more than 150,000 clones, 90% to 95% appearing once. The source was peripheral blood, collected on day 0 of AZD1222 vaccination. These receptors were collected from an adult in good health.

The chain is built from TRBV10-3 and TRBJ1-1; TRBD1 agrees at 7 bases. J lost 5 bases, V lost 6 bases, and 6 bases had no gene match. The CDR3 sequence is 13 residues long. Germline assignment: CDR1 ENHRY and CDR2 SYGVKD. The CDR3 protein is CAISLGGGTEAFF. CDR3 coding DNA: TGTGCCATCAGCCTAGGGGGCGGAACTGAAGCTTTCTTT.

This chain links TRBV27 with TRBJ2-1, with a possible D match to TRBD1 (6 bases). CDR1 MNHEY and CDR2 SMNVEV come from the germline V gene (reference sequence). V was pared by 8 bases and J by 6 bases, with 14 bases between. The CDR3 is 13 amino acids. This CDR3 reads CASGWQGRNEQFF. CDR3 nucleotides: TGTGCCAGCGGGTGGCAGGGGCGCAATGAGCAGTTCTTC.

The chain joins TRBV30 to TRBJ1-6; D remains unclear. CDR3 length: 15 residues. Per germline, CDR1 GTSNPN and CDR2 SVGIG (reference sequence). The ends were cut back, 0 bases at V and 10 bases at J, with 16 bases in the middle. CDR3 sequence reads: CAWSVQLGKGSPLHF. The CDR3 DNA is TGTGCCTGGAGTGTTCAACTCGGGAAAGGCTCACCCCTCCACTTT.

The gene calls are TRBV7-2 and TRBJ2-2, with 7 positions matching TRBD1. CDR1 and CDR2 from the germline V gene are SGHTA and FQGNSA. V shed 1 base and J 2 bases; nucleotides not matched to a gene: 4. There are 16 residues in the CDR3. The CDR3 DNA sequence: TGTGCCAGCAGCTTAGGAGGGGGCGCAAACACCGGGGAGCTGTTTTTT. Translating gives CASSLGGGANTGELFF. Drawing the rest from reference TRBV7-2 and TRBJ2-2, the complete variable domain is GAGVSQSPSNKVTEKGKDVELRCDPISGHTALYWYRQSLGQGLEFLIYFQGNSAPDKSGLPSDRFSAERTGGSVSTLTIQRTQQEDSAVYLCASSLGGGANTGELFFGEGSRLTVL.

This clone was detected only once. The rearrangement joins TRBV6-1 to TRBJ2-7; the match to TRBD1 covers 10 bases. Trimming removed 1 base from V and 10 bases from J; junction bases left unmatched: 10. The CDR3 has 15 residues. CDR1 is MNHNS and CDR2 is SASEGT in the germline V gene. CDR3 coding DNA: TGTGCCAGCAGTGAAGGATCCGGGACAGGGGCCAGCCAGTACTTC. Translation: CASSEGSGTGASQYF.

V usage is TRBV11-3 and J usage is TRBJ2-3; 9 positions match TRBD2. The CDR3 runs to 17 residues. After removal of 3 bases from V and 1 base from J, the junction contained 8 bases not matched to a gene. The germline V gene has CDR1 SGHNT and CDR2 YENEEA. The CDR3 here is CASSLGIAGDGTDTQYF. The CDR3 DNA is TGTGCCAGCAGCTTGGGTATAGCGGGAGACGGCACAGATACGCAGTATTTT.

The chain is built from TRBV6-5 and TRBJ2-5, with TRBD1 matching over 9 bases. The CDR3 extends over 15 amino acids. Trimming cost V 6 bases and J 4 bases; bases outside gene matches: 9. The germline gives CDR1 MNHEY, CDR2 SVGAGI. The CDR3 loop is CASRVRDREAETQYF. The DNA for the CDR3 is TGTGCCAGCAGAGTCAGGGACAGGGAGGCAGAGACCCAGTACTTC.

The CDR3 nucleotides read TGCAGCGTTGCAGGGGGCGTTACGCAGTATTTT. Protein: CSVAGGVTQYF. This chain uses TRBV29-1 with TRBJ2-3; TRBD1 matches 8 bases. Germline CDR1 SQVTM, CDR2 ANQGSEA. This CDR3 comprises 11 residues. Trimming removed 4 bases from V and 8 bases from J; junction bases left unmatched: 2.

This chain links TRBV19 with TRBJ2-5; D assignment may be TRBD1 or TRBD2 (5 bases each). The CDR3 is 15 amino acids. V was pared by 3 bases and J by 5 bases, with 16 bases between. CDR1 and CDR2 (germline): LNHDA, SQIVND (reference sequence). This chain's CDR3 is CASSIGVRWGETQYF. Written as DNA, the CDR3 is TGTGCCAGTAGTATTGGTGTCCGGTGGGGGGAGACCCAGTACTTC.

This chain uses TRBV15 with TRBJ1-2, with D uncertain. The CDR3 has 12 residues. Per the germline V gene, CDR1 is LNHNV and CDR2 is YYDKDF (reference sequence). The V and J ends lost 0 bases and 12 bases respectively, with 11 bases between them. CDR3 coding DNA: TGTGCCACCAGCAGAGATGCGGGTTTGAACACCTTC. This encodes CATSRDAGLNTF. Full variable domain (rest looked up from reference TRBV15 and TRBJ1-2): DAMVIQNPRYQVTQFGKPVTLSCSQTLNHNVMYWYQQKSSQAPKLLFHYYDKDFNNEADTPDNFQSRRPNTSFCFLDIRSPGLGDTAMYLCATSRDAGLNTFGSGTRLTVV.

This chain links TRBV30 with TRBJ1-3; tentative D call: TRBD1 (5 bases). Trimming removed 8 bases at V and 0 bases at J, with 17 bases between. The CDR3 spans 15 residues. Germline V gene data show CDR1 as GTSNPN and CDR2 as SVGIG (reference sequence). CDR3 bases: TGTGCCGGTACGGGACGGACACTCTCTGGAAACACCATATATTTT. Translated, it gives CAGTGRTLSGNTIYF.

V is TRBV29-1 and J is TRBJ1-1, with unresolved D. Trimming cost V 5 bases and J 0 bases, with 10 bases left between them. The CDR3 length is 13 residues. Per the germline V gene, CDR1 is SQVTM and CDR2 is ANQGSEA. The CDR3 sequence: CSVIRPLNTEAFF. CDR3 nucleotides: TGCAGCGTTATCAGGCCGCTGAACACTGAAGCTTTCTTT.

This clone was seen once. The chain is built from TRBV9 and TRBJ2-1; D remains ambiguous. V dropped 4 bases and J dropped 9 bases, with 11 bases sitting between them. The CDR3 has 12 residues. CDR1 and CDR2 from the germline V gene are SGDLS and YYNGEE. The DNA of the CDR3 is TGTGCCAGCAGCCCCCCGGTTGGTGAGCAGTTCTTC. Its translation is CASSPPVGEQFF.

This chain uses TRBV7-2 with TRBJ2-1; 10 nucleotides match TRBD2. Germline V gives CDR1 SGHTA, CDR2 FQGNSA. V gave up 0 bases and J gave up 7 bases; unmatched junction bases: 6. The CDR3 spans 16 residues. The CDR3 DNA follows: TGTGCCAGCAGCTTAGCAAGGCTAGCGGGAGTTAATGAGCAGTTCTTC. Its protein product is CASSLARLAGVNEQFF.

This chain links TRBV19 with TRBJ1-4; D possibly corresponds to TRBD1 (5 bases). CDR3 length: 14 amino acids. V was cut by 4 bases and J by 7 bases, with 13 bases left in between. Germline values: CDR1 LNHDA, CDR2 SQIVND (reference sequence). CDR3 nucleotides: TGTGCCAGTAGTACCTCAGGGTGGGGTGAAAAACTGTTTTTT. This translates into CASSTSGWGEKLFF.

V is TRBV4-3 and J is TRBJ1-2; a possible D gene is TRBD1 (5 bases). This CDR3 comprises 14 residues. The germline V gene has CDR1 LGHNA and CDR2 YSLEER. The germline V and J ends were trimmed by 1 base and 6 bases, with 12 bases remaining between them. CDR3 coding DNA: TGCGCCAGCAGCCAAGGGCAGGGCGTTAATGGCTACACCTTC. Translating it yields CASSQGQGVNGYTF.

The chain recombines TRBV5-1 with TRBJ2-3, with TRBD2 matching 10 bases. Trimming took 1 base from V and 4 from J; bases not matched to a gene: 3. The germline V gene has CDR1 SGHRS and CDR2 YFSETQ. The CDR3 length is 15 residues. The CDR3 DNA reads TGCGCCAGCAGCTTGATACTAGCGGGGTCAGATACGCAGTATTTT. Translating gives CASSLILAGSDTQYF.

The genes are TRBV5-1 and TRBJ2-3; 8 bases align to TRBD1. CDR3 size: 15 residues. CDR1 is SGHRS and CDR2 is YFSETQ in the germline V gene. V trimming: 0 bases; J trimming: 4 bases; junction bases outside the gene matches: 4. CDR3 coding DNA: TGCGCCAGCAGCTTGGGACAGGGGACGGCAGATACGCAGTATTTT. This sequence encodes CASSLGQGTADTQYF.

This clone was found once. The chain is built from TRBV4-3 and TRBJ1-1; D unclear. Trimming shortened V by 4 bases and J by 5 bases, and 14 bases separated the two germline ends. Germline-derived CDR1 and CDR2 are LGHNA and YSLEER. The CDR3 spans 14 residues. CDR3 amino acids: CASSPEAGKTEAFF. CDR3 nucleotide sequence: TGCGCCAGCAGCCCAGAGGCGGGGAAGACTGAAGCTTTCTTT.

The gene calls are TRBV2 and TRBJ1-5; the D is unclear. V lost 6 bases to trimming and J lost 0 bases, with 15 bases between them. Germline lookup yields CDR1 SNHLY and CDR2 FYNNEI. CDR3 size: 16 residues. The CDR3 loop is CASRGLDGDSNQPQHF. For the CDR3, the DNA is TGTGCCAGCAGAGGGCTGGACGGTGATAGCAATCAGCCCCAGCATTTT.